This T cell receptor (beta chain) stems from a study of post-analysis software for immune sequencing data. General study results and limits: Roughly five TRBV segments appeared more often in patients than in controls, and TRBV5-6, TRBV5-1 and TRBV20-1 were among these.

The TCR beta cDNA libraries contained unique molecular identifiers. TCRdb reanalysed the PCR reads using MiXCR and keeps one entry per CDR3 protein. The table shows some 260,000 distinct CDR3 sequences, with 30% to 45% occurring only once. Trimming removed 3 bases at V and 3 bases at J, with 12 bases between. The CDR3 is 15 amino acids. Germline V CDR1 and CDR2: SGDLS, YYNGEE. Points on this clonotype: Antigen: not known.

Sequencing was performed on blood. The gene calls are TRBV9 and TRBJ1-4; the D is unclear. This receptor was identified in a girl aged 10 to 17 with multiple sclerosis. CDR3 sequence: CASSAMAIANEKLFF. The CDR3, as DNA: TGTGCCAGCAGCGCCATGGCTATAGCTAATGAAAAACTGTTTTTT.